These 8 T cell receptor beta chains were all obtained from the same sample, sequenced in a study of cytomegalovirus exposure and HLA in healthy donors. Amplification used 60 Vbeta primers and 13 Jbeta primers. The repertoire was sequenced with immunoSEQ multiplex PCR; TCRdb's copy has only in-frame clones and lacks some. Recorded here are 150,000 to 200,000 clones; the top ten clones represent 5.5% to 7.5%. Sequencing input: PBMCs. The receptors were sampled from a man aged 25-45 years in good health and CMV-seronegative.

This chain uses TRBV5-1 with TRBJ1-3; 7 bases fit TRBD1. Per germline, CDR1 SGHRS and CDR2 YFSETQ. The CDR3 runs to 16 residues. V was clipped by 4 bases and J by 4 bases; unmatched bases: 11. The CDR3 reads CASSLPGGTVGNTIYF. CDR3 coding DNA: TGCGCCAGCAGCCTACCAGGGGGTACGGTCGGAAACACCATATATTTT.

CDR3 amino acids: CASSLVDREGYDTF. DNA for the CDR3: TGTGCCAGCAGCTTGGTGGACAGGGAGGGGTATGACACCTTC. The chain joins TRBV5-6 to TRBJ1-2; 8 bases agree with TRBD1. CDR3 size: 14 residues. J lost 12 bases, V lost 0 bases, and 10 bases had no gene match. From germline, CDR1 is SGHDT and CDR2 YYEEEE.

The chain is built from TRBV10-2 and TRBJ2-3; D is unresolved. The V end was cut by 5 bases, the J end by 4 bases, with 10 bases between. Germline V lookup: CDR1 WSHSY, CDR2 SAAADI. The CDR3 has 13 residues. For the CDR3, the DNA is TGCGCCAGCAGTCGTAGTGCTTCAGATACGCAGTATTTT. Protein sequence: CASSRSASDTQYF.

The J gene is TRBJ2-1, the V gene TRBV2; D ambiguous. The germline V gene encodes CDR1 SNHLY and CDR2 FYNNEI. Trimming cost V 7 bases and J 5 bases, with 12 bases left between them. This CDR3 spans 13 amino acids. The CDR3 spells CASMRNEDNEQFF. The CDR3 DNA is TGTGCCAGCATGCGAAATGAGGACAATGAGCAGTTCTTC.

This chain links TRBV9 with TRBJ2-4; 7 bases match TRBD1. The CDR3 has 14 residues. V dropped 2 bases and J dropped 6; count of bases not matched to a gene: 5. From germline, CDR1 is SGDLS and CDR2 YYNGEE. The CDR3 region is CASSVGDSRNIQYF. The CDR3 DNA sequence: TGTGCCAGCAGCGTTGGGGACAGCAGAAACATTCAGTACTTC.

This chain uses TRBV29-1 with TRBJ1-3, with D maybe TRBD1 (6 bases). This CDR3 region has 13 residues. CDR1 is SQVTM, CDR2 ANQGSEA, per germline. The V end was cut by 7 bases, the J end by 3 bases, with 13 bases between. In DNA form, the CDR3 reads TGCAGCGGACGAGGGGGAAATGGAAACACCATATATTTT. This encodes CSGRGGNGNTIYF.

The rearrangement joins TRBV11-3 to TRBJ2-1; 11 bases match TRBD2. Germline lookup yields CDR1 SGHNT and CDR2 YENEEA. The J segment lost 6 bases and the V segment lost 2 bases, leaving 12 bases of the junction unmatched. The CDR3 has 18 residues. The CDR3 DNA follows: TGTGCCAGCAGCTTACTCCCCAAACTAGCGGGGGAACCCAATGAGCAGTTCTTC. This sequence encodes CASSLLPKLAGEPNEQFF.

This chain connects TRBV4-3 to TRBJ1-1; no reliable D call. CDR1 is LGHNA and CDR2 is YSLEER in the germline V gene. V gave up 0 bases and J gave up 1 base, with 21 bases separating them. The CDR3 spans 19 residues. CDR3 protein: CASSQDPPGIVGTNTEAFF. CDR3 DNA sequence: TGCGCCAGCAGCCAAGATCCGCCAGGCATCGTTGGAACGAACACTGAAGCTTTCTTT.